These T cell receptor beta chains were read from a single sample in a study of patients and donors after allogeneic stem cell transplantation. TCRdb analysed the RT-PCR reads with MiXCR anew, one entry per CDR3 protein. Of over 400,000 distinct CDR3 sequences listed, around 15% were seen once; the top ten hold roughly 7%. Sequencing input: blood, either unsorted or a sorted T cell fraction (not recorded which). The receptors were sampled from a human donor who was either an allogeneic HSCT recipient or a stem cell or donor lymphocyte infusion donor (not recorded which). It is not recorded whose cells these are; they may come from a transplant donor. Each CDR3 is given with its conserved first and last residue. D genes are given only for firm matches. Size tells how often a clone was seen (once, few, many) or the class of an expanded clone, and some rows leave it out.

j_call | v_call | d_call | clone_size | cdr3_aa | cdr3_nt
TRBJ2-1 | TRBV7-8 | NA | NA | CASSLGSARIPYNEQFF | TGTGCCAGCAGCTTAGGTTCGGCTCGAATTCCCTACAATGAGCAGTTCTTC
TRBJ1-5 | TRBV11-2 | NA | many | CASSLGKGYSNQPQHF | TGTGCCAGCAGCTTAGGCAAGGGGTATAGCAATCAGCCCCAGCATTTT
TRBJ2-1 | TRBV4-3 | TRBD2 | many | CASSRGTSGNNEQFF | TGCGCCAGCAGCCGCGGGACTAGCGGGAACAATGAGCAGTTCTTC
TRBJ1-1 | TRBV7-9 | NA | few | CASSARPGTEAFF | TGTGCCAGCAGCGCCAGACCGGGGACTGAAGCTTTCTTT
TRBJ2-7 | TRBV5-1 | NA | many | CASTLRGVSYEQYF | TGCGCCAGCACCCTGAGAGGAGTCTCCTACGAGCAGTACTTC
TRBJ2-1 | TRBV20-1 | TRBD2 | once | CSANKPGLATNEQFF | TGCAGTGCTAATAAACCGGGACTAGCGACCAATGAGCAGTTCTTC
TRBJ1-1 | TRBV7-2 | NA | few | CASGGAINTEAFF | TGTGCCAGCGGGGGAGCCATTAACACTGAAGCTTTCTTT
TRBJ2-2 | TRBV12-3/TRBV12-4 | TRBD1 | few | CASSLMGTGSGELFF | TGTGCCAGCAGTTTAATGGGGACAGGGTCCGGGGAGCTGTTTTTT
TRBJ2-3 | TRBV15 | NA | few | CATSRGTVGPDTQYF | TGTGCCACCAGCAGAGGAACAGTGGGCCCAGATACGCAGTATTTT
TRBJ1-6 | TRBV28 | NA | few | CASSFIPASNNSPLHF | TGTGCCAGCAGTTTTATCCCAGCCTCAAATAATTCACCCCTCCACTTT
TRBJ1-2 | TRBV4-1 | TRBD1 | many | CASSQETGVFGYTF | TGCGCCAGCAGCCAAGAAACAGGGGTATTTGGCTACACCTTC
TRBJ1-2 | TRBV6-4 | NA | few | CASTNRRGVGYTF | TGTGCCAGCACCAACAGGAGGGGAGTCGGCTACACCTTC
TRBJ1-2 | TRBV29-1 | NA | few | CSVPRGNRANYGYTF | TGCAGCGTCCCAAGGGGTAACAGGGCCAACTATGGCTACACCTTC
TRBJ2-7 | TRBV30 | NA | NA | CAWNTDRAYEQYF | TGTGCCTGGAACACTGACCGGGCCTACGAGCAGTACTTC
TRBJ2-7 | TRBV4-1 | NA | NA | CASSQDTEQYF | TGCGCCAGCAGCCAAGATACCGAGCAGTACTTC
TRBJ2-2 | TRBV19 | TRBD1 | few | CASSIPLNRGLVTGELFF | TGTGCCAGTAGTATACCCCTGAACAGGGGGCTGGTCACCGGGGAGCTGTTTTTT
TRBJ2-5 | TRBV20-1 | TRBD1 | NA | CSARAENTGGETQYF | TGCAGTGCTAGAGCCGAAAATACAGGGGGAGAGACCCAGTACTTC
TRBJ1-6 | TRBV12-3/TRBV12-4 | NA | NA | CASAKRPSSYNSPLHF | TGTGCCAGCGCCAAACGGCCAAGCTCCTATAATTCACCCCTCCACTTT
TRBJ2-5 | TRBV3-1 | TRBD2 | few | CASSLRGLAIETQYF | TGTGCCAGCAGCCTACGGGGACTAGCGATAGAGACCCAGTACTTC
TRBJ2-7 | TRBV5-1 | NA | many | CASSFTGTEGQYF | TGCGCCAGCAGCTTTACAGGGACGGAAGGGCAGTACTTC
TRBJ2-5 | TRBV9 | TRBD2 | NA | CASTTSGGEKETQYF | TGTGCCAGTACGACTAGCGGGGGAGAGAAAGAGACCCAGTACTTC
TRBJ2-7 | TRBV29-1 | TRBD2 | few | CSVTSGTISYEQYF | TGCAGCGTGACGTCCGGGACTATTTCCTACGAGCAGTACTTC